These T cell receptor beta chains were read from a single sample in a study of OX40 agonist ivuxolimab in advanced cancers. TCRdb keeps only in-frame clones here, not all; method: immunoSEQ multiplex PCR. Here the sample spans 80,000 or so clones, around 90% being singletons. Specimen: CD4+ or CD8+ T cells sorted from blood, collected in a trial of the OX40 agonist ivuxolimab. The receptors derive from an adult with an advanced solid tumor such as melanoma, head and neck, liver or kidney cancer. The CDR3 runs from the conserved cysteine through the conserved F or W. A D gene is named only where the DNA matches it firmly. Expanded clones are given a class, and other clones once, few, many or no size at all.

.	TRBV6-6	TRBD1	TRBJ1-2	TGTGCCAGCGAGGGACAGGTCTATGGCTACACCTTC	CASEGQVYGYTF
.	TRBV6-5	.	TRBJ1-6	TGTGCCAGCAGCTCCGGGGCCCCTTGGAATTCACCCCTCCACTTT	CASSSGAPWNSPLHF
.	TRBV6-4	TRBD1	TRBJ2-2	TGTGCCAGCAGTAAACCCGGGACAGGGACTCACACCGGGGAGCTGTTTTTT	CASSKPGTGTHTGELFF
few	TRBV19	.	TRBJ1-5	TGTGCCAGTAGTGGTAGCAATCAGCCCCAGCATTTT	CASSGSNQPQHF
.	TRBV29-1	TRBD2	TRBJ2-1	TGCAGCGCCGGACTAGTGAATGAGCAGTTCTTC	CSAGLVNEQFF
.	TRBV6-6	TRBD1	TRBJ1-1	TGTGCCAGCAGGCTTCACAGGGGGCTGAACACTGAAGCTTTCTTT	CASRLHRGLNTEAFF
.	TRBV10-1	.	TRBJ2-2	TGCGCCAGCAGTGAGTCCCCCTCGGTGAGGGCCGGGGAGCTGTTTTTT	CASSESPSVRAGELFF
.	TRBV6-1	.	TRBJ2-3	TGTGCCAGCAGTGCGTTCACTAGCACAGATACGCAGTATTTT	CASSAFTSTDTQYF
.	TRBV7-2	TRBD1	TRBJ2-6	TGTGCCAGCGCGACGGACAGGGGCTCTGGGGCCAACGTCCTGACTTTC	CASATDRGSGANVLTF
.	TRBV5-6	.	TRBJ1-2	TGTGCCAGCAGCTCCACCAGCTATGGCTACACCTTC	CASSSTSYGYTF
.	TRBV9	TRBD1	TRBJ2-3	TGTGCCAGCAGCTCGGGACAGGGGACAGATACGCAGTATTTT	CASSSGQGTDTQYF
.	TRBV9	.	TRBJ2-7	TGTGCCAGCAGCTTAGACTGGGGAGCCAACGAGCAGTACTTC	CASSLDWGANEQYF
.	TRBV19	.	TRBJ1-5	TGTGCCAGTAGTGAGGGTAACAGCCAAAATCAGCCCCAGCATTTT	CASSEGNSQNQPQHF
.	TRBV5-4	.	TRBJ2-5	TGTGCCAGCAGCTCACAAGGCGCGACCCAGTACTTC	CASSSQGATQYF
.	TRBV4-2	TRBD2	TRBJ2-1	TGTGCCAGCAGCCAAACCGGGACTAGCTCCTACAATGAGCAGTTCTTC	CASSQTGTSSYNEQFF
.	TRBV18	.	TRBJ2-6	TGTGCCAGCTCACCAGGTCAGTCGCGTAGAGGGGCCAACGTCCTGACTTTC	CASSPGQSRRGANVLTF
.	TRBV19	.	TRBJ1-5	TGTGCCAGTAGTATAATAGGTCCGAATCAGCCCCAGCATTTT	CASSIIGPNQPQHF
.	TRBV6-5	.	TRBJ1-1	TGTGCCAGCAGTTACTACGGTGGTGGGGTGAACACTGAAGCTTTCTTT	CASSYYGGGVNTEAFF
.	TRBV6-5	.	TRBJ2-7	TGTGCCAGCAGTGCAACAGGGCCCTACGAGCAGTACTTC	CASSATGPYEQYF
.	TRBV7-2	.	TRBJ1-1	TGTGCCAGCAGCCGGGGGGGGATGAACACTGAAGCTTTCTTT	CASSRGGMNTEAFF
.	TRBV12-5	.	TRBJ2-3	TGTGCTAGAGGAGTACTATGTGGGGGCACAGATACGCAGTATTTT	CARGVLCGGTDTQYF
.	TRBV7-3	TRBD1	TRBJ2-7	TGTGCCAGCAGCTTCACAGGGGACAACGAGCAGTACTTC	CASSFTGDNEQYF
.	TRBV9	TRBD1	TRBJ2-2	TGTGCCAGCAGCGTAGTGGGAACAGGGGGTCTCACCGGGGAGCTGTTTTTT	CASSVVGTGGLTGELFF
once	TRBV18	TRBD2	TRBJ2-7	TGTGCCAGCTCACCACCGGGAGGGCCTCTTTACGAGCAGTACTTC	CASSPPGGPLYEQYF
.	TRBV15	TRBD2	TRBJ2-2	TGTGCCACCAGCAGAGTAGCGGGGACCGGGGAGCTGTTTTTT	CATSRVAGTGELFF
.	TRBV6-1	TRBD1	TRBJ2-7	TGTGCCAGCAGTCCTAGGACAGGGGGCTACGAGCAGTACTTC	CASSPRTGGYEQYF
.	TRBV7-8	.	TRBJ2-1	TGTGCCAGCAGCTTGGGAGATTTCTGGTACAATGAGCAGTTCTTC	CASSLGDFWYNEQFF
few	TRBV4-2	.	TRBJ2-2	TGTGCCAGCAGCCAAGGCGGGGCCACCGGGGAGCTGTTTTTT	CASSQGGATGELFF
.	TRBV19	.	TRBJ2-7	TGTGCCAGTAGTATTAATCGCGGAGCGAGCTCCTACGAGCAGTACTTC	CASSINRGASSYEQYF
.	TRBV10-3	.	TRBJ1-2	TGTGCCATCAGTGAGGCCGACCCCGCTAGTGGCTACACCTTC	CAISEADPASGYTF
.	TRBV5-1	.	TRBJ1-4	TGCGCCAGCAGCTTGGCCTCTTATCAGGAAAAACTGTTTTTT	CASSLASYQEKLFF
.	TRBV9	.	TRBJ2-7	TGTGCCAGCAGCGTGAGGGGTGGTAGCCCCTACGAGCAGTACTTC	CASSVRGGSPYEQYF
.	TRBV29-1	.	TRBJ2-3	TGCAGCGTCGCAGGGAATCCTAGTGCAGATACGCAGTATTTT	CSVAGNPSADTQYF
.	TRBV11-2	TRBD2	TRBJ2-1	TGTGCCAGCACCGGGACTAGCGGCTACAATGAGCAGTTCTTC	CASTGTSGYNEQFF
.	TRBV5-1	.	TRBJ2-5	TGCGCCAGCAGCTTTGGTTGGGAGACCCAGTACTTC	CASSFGWETQYF
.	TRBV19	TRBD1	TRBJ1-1	TGTGCCAGTAGTATATCTCCACAGGGGGGCACTGAAGCTTTCTTT	CASSISPQGGTEAFF
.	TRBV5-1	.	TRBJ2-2	TGCGCCAGCAGCCTACAACAGGGTTACACCGGGGAGCTGTTTTTT	CASSLQQGYTGELFF
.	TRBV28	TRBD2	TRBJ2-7	TGTGCCAGCAGTCCCCTGACCGGGGGGAGCTTATACGAGCAGTACTTC	CASSPLTGGSLYEQYF
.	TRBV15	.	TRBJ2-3	TGTGCCACCAGCCCTGGACTGGTACACACAGATACGCAGTATTTT	CATSPGLVHTDTQYF
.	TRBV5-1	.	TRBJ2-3	TGCGCCAGCAGCTTGTCGCACAGCACAGATACGCAGTATTTT	CASSLSHSTDTQYF
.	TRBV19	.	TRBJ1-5	TGTGCCAGTAGTGGATGGACAGCCAATCAGCCCCAGCATTTT	CASSGWTANQPQHF
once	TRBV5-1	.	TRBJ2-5	TGCGCCAGCAGCTTGGCCGGCCCATGGGGGGAGACCCAGTACTTC	CASSLAGPWGETQYF
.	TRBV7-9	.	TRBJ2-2	TGTGCCAGCAGCTTCATTGGGGGATTTGGCGGCGGGGAGCTGTTTTTT	CASSFIGGFGGGELFF
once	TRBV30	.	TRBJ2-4	TGTGCCTGGAGGGAACAGGGAATAGCCAAAAACATTCAGTACTTC	CAWREQGIAKNIQYF
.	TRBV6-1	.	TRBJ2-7	TGTGCCAGCAGTGAAAGTTACTCTGGGTACGAGCAGTACTTC	CASSESYSGYEQYF
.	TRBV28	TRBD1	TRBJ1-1	TGTGCCACCCGTCGAGTGGCAGGGGGCAACACTGAAGCTTTCTTT	CATRRVAGGNTEAFF
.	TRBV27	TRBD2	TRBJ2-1	TGTGCCAGCAGTCTCTTAGCGGGAGTGTACAATGAGCAGTTCTTC	CASSLLAGVYNEQFF
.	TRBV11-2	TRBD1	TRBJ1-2	TGTGCCAGCAGCCAACAGGGGGCTAGTAATGGCTACACCTTC	CASSQQGASNGYTF
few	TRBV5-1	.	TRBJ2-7	TGCGCCAGCAGCTTGGACCGCTACGAGCAGTACTTC	CASSLDRYEQYF
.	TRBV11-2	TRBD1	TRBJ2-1	TGTGCCAGCAGCTTAGAGCAGGGGGCTCGGAATGAGCAGTTCTTC	CASSLEQGARNEQFF
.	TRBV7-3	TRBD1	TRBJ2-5	TGTGCCAGCAGCTCGCCCGGACAGGGGGAGACCCAGTACTTC	CASSSPGQGETQYF
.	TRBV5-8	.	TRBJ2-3	TGTGCCAGCAGCTTGGTAGATACGCAGTATTTT	CASSLVDTQYF
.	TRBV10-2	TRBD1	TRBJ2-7	TGCGCCAGCAAGATAGGACAGGGAGTATACGAGCAGTACTTC	CASKIGQGVYEQYF
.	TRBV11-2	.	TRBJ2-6	TGTGCCAGCAGTCACAGGGCGGAGGGGGCCAACGTCCTGACTTTC	CASSHRAEGANVLTF